The 30 T cell receptor beta chains reported below all come from one sample, sequenced in a study of OX40 agonist ivuxolimab in advanced cancers. The assay was immunoSEQ multiplex PCR, and TCRdb's table has in-frame clones only and misses some. The repertoire holds 75,000 to 95,000 clones, 85% to 90% seen once, with about 0.2% in the top ten. Here the sequenced sample was CD4+ or CD8+ T cells sorted from blood, taken in a trial of the OX40 agonist ivuxolimab. These receptors all come from an adult with an advanced solid tumor such as melanoma, head and neck, liver or kidney cancer.

V gene TRBV15 combines with J gene TRBJ1-5, with TRBD1 matching over 9 bases. The CDR3 runs 13 residues. Unmatched junction bases numbered 4, after V lost 7 bases and J lost 6 bases. The germline gives CDR1 LNHNV, CDR2 YYDKDF (reference sequence). The DNA for the CDR3 is TGTGCCACCAATACAGGGGGCAGTCAGCCCCAGCATTTT. It codes for CATNTGGSQPQHF.

This rearrangement joins TRBV27 to TRBJ1-1; no clear D. The CDR3 consists of 16 residues. Germline CDR1 and CDR2: MNHEY and SMNVEV (reference sequence). The ends were cut back, 4 bases at V and 1 base at J, with 16 bases in the middle. The CDR3 loop reads CASSSAGVRTNTEAFF. Here the CDR3 DNA reads TGTGCCAGCAGTTCTGCAGGAGTCAGGACGAACACTGAAGCTTTCTTT.

Of note for this clone: Other DNA sequences from this sample encode an identical CDR3 as well. The chain is built from TRBV7-2 and TRBJ2-7; the match to TRBD1 covers 8 bases. CDR3 length: 14 amino acids. Germline trimming cut 4 bases from V and 0 bases from J; bases unmatched to any gene: 2. The germline V gene encodes CDR1 SGHTA and CDR2 FQGNSA. The chain's CDR3 is CASSSTGGSYEQYF. CDR3 DNA sequence: TGTGCCAGCAGCTCAACAGGGGGCTCCTACGAGCAGTACTTC.

This clone was found a few times. The chain joins TRBV28 to TRBJ2-1; D may be TRBD2 (5 bases). Between the trimmed V and J ends, which lost 5 bases and 2 bases, there was a span of 13 bases. Germline lookup yields CDR1 MDHEN and CDR2 SYDVKM. This CDR3 comprises 15 residues. The CDR3: CASSPPGITYNEQFF. The CDR3 DNA sequence: TGTGCCAGCAGTCCTCCCGGGATTACCTACAATGAGCAGTTCTTC.

The chain carries TRBV7-8 and TRBJ1-4; D gene unclear. CDR1 is SGHVS, CDR2 FQNEAQ, per germline. The CDR3 has 14 amino acids. The V gene lost 2 bases and the J gene lost 6 bases, with 10 bases spanning the gap. The CDR3 DNA reads TGTGCCAGCAGCTTAAACCGGAGGGATGAAAAACTGTTTTTT. Its protein product is CASSLNRRDEKLFF.

The rearrangement joins TRBV5-1 to TRBJ1-4; tentatively, D is TRBD1 (5 bases). Looked up from germline, CDR1 is SGHRS and CDR2 is YFSETQ. The CDR3 is 17 residues long. V was clipped by 1 base and J by 5 bases, with 18 bases between them. The CDR3, as DNA: TGCGCCAGCAGCTTGTCTTACGGGGGAAAACTGAATGAAAAACTGTTTTTT. Protein sequence: CASSLSYGGKLNEKLFF.

This sequence joins TRBV7-3 and TRBJ1-6, with D possibly TRBD1 on 6 matching bases. V was trimmed by 4 bases and J by 7 bases, leaving 11 bases between them. The germline V gene has CDR1 SGHTA and CDR2 FQGTGA. This CDR3 is 14 amino acids long. The CDR3 DNA follows: TGTGCCAGCAGCTCCCAGGGGTCGAATTCACCCCTCCACTTT. As protein: CASSSQGSNSPLHF.

The sample holds one count of this clone. This rearrangement joins TRBV4-1 to TRBJ1-4; D is ambiguous. The V end lost 4 bases, the J end lost 0 bases, and 15 bases lay between the germline ends. Germline CDR1 and CDR2: MGHRA and YSYEKL. The CDR3 totals 17 residues. This chain's CDR3 is CASSRFGGFATNEKLFF. CDR3 DNA sequence: TGCGCCAGCAGCCGGTTCGGTGGATTTGCAACTAATGAAAAACTGTTTTTT.

This clone was detected only once. J is TRBJ1-6 and V is TRBV9, with unresolved D. V gave up 1 base and J gave up 0 bases, with 11 bases separating them. The germline V gene has CDR1 SGDLS and CDR2 YYNGEE. The CDR3 loop spans 17 amino acids. The CDR3 region is CASSVWDAYSYNSPLHF. The CDR3 bases are TGTGCCAGCAGCGTATGGGATGCTTACTCCTATAATTCACCCCTCCACTTT.

The chain employs TRBV20-1 and TRBJ2-7; D is unresolved. The germline V gene encodes CDR1 DFQATT and CDR2 SNEGSKA (reference sequence). With 3 bases removed from V and 0 bases from J, the gap between germline ends came to 3 bases. The CDR3 has 11 amino acids. The CDR3 loop is CSASFSYEQYF. The CDR3 DNA reads TGCAGTGCTAGCTTCTCCTACGAGCAGTACTTC.

This chain links TRBV30 with TRBJ2-7; 10 bases line up with TRBD1. V shed 0 bases, J shed 1 base, and the junction held 3 bases outside the gene matches. Germline V CDR1 and CDR2: GTSNPN, SVGIG (reference sequence). CDR3 size: 15 residues. CDR3 DNA: TGTGCCTGGAGTGTAAGGGACAGGGGTTCCTACGAGCAGTACGTC. It specifies CAWSVRDRGSYEQYV.

This chain joins TRBV4-1 and TRBJ1-4; 9 positions match TRBD1. This CDR3 is built from 14 residues. J lost 8 bases, V lost 4 bases, and 5 bases had no gene match. The germline CDR1 and CDR2 sequences are MGHRA and YSYEKL. The DNA for the CDR3 is TGCGCCAGCAGCCCGGACAGGGGTCGGGAAAAACTGTTTTTT. The encoded protein is CASSPDRGREKLFF.

The chain carries TRBV7-8 and TRBJ2-7; the match to TRBD1 covers 8 bases. This CDR3 has 16 residues. Losses at the gene ends were 5 bases for V and 3 bases for J; bases not matched to a gene: 12. Per the germline V gene, CDR1 is SGHVS and CDR2 is FQNEAQ. CDR3 DNA: TGTGCCAGCAGCCCAGCCTTCGACAGGGGCCTCTACGAGCAGTACTTC. As protein: CASSPAFDRGLYEQYF.

The genes are TRBV6-1 and TRBJ2-3; D not resolved. The length of the CDR3 is 15 residues. CDR1 is MNHNS, CDR2 SASEGT, per germline. V shed 3 bases and J shed 2 bases, with 12 bases lying between them. CDR3 DNA sequence: TGTGCCAGCAGTGATTCCGGGTTTTACACAGATACGCAGTATTTT. This encodes CASSDSGFYTDTQYF.

The chain joins TRBV7-2 to TRBJ1-2, with D tentatively TRBD1 (6 bases). This CDR3 contains 16 residues. V lost 1 base and J lost 0, with 12 bases in between. Germline CDR1 is SGHTA and CDR2 is FQGNSA. The CDR3 DNA is TGTGCCAGCAGCTTAGGGGGGGCAGGGACTAACTATGGCTACACCTTC. Protein sequence: CASSLGGAGTNYGYTF.

The V call is TRBV29-1, the J call TRBJ1-5, with 8 nucleotides matching TRBD1. Losses at the gene ends were 5 bases for V and 1 base for J; bases not matched to a gene: 4. The CDR3 loop spans 14 amino acids. Germline V gene data show CDR1 as SQVTM and CDR2 as ANQGSEA. The CDR3 loop reads CSVRQGASNQPQHF. CDR3 coding DNA: TGCAGCGTTCGCCAGGGGGCGAGCAATCAGCCCCAGCATTTT.

The chain employs TRBV9 and TRBJ2-3, with 8 bases aligning to TRBD2. Germline values: CDR1 SGDLS, CDR2 YYNGEE. The CDR3 contains 14 residues. Trimming removed 4 bases from V and 7 bases from J; junction bases left unmatched: 8. The CDR3: CASSPRLALNTQYF. CDR3 in DNA: TGTGCCAGCAGCCCCCGACTAGCGCTGAATACGCAGTATTTT.

The chain is built from TRBV4-1 and TRBJ1-1, with a weak D call TRBD1 (5 bases). Per the germline V gene, CDR1 is MGHRA and CDR2 is YSYEKL. V lost 0 bases, J lost 1 base, and 18 bases lay in between. This CDR3 is built from 18 residues. CDR3 sequence reads: CASSQERGMTATNTEAFF. As DNA, the CDR3 is TGCGCCAGCAGCCAAGAACGTGGGATGACAGCTACGAACACTGAAGCTTTCTTT.

The chain employs TRBV18 and TRBJ1-1, with a tentative D call TRBD1 (6 bases). V lost 3 bases to trimming and J lost 2 bases, with 13 bases between them. CDR1 and CDR2 from the germline V gene are KGHSH and LQKENI. The CDR3 sequence is 15 residues long. The CDR3 spells CASSPRQAYNTEAFF. The CDR3 bases are TGTGCCAGCTCACCGCGACAGGCCTACAACACTGAAGCTTTCTTT.

The CDR3: CASSREGVPNSPLHF. DNA for the CDR3: TGTGCCAGCTCACGTGAGGGAGTCCCAAATTCACCCCTCCACTTT. The chain carries TRBV18 and TRBJ1-6; D is uncertain. The CDR3 is 15 amino acids. Germline V gene sequence: CDR1 KGHSH, CDR2 LQKENI. V lost 4 bases and J 7 bases, leaving 14 bases between the germline ends.

This clone was found a few times. The rearrangement links TRBV7-9 to TRBJ1-6, with a tentative D call TRBD1 (6 bases). CDR1 is SEHNR, CDR2 FQNEAQ, per germline (reference sequence). The CDR3 runs 15 residues. Trimming took off 4 bases at V and 4 bases at J, with 11 bases between the two ends. The CDR3 reads CASSSRTEYNSPLHF. The CDR3 coding sequence is TGTGCCAGCAGCTCGCGGACAGAGTATAATTCACCCCTCCACTTT.

The count of this clone is one. V gene TRBV6-6 combines with J gene TRBJ1-4; 11 nucleotides align to TRBD1. The length of the CDR3 is 15 residues. V dropped 6 bases and J dropped 7; count of bases not matched to a gene: 7. Germline-derived CDR1 and CDR2 are MNHNY and SVGAGI (reference sequence). The CDR3 DNA sequence: TGTGCCAGCAGCCCGGGACAGGGGGTGAGTGAAAAACTGTTTTTT. This codes for CASSPGQGVSEKLFF.

The chain couples TRBV7-2 to TRBJ2-7; tentatively, D is TRBD1 (6 bases). V was pared by 5 bases and J by 1 base, with 18 bases between. Looked up from germline, CDR1 is SGHTA and CDR2 is FQGNSA. This CDR3 is 16 amino acids long. The CDR3 spells CASSLQRDISSYEQYF. DNA of the CDR3: TGTGCCAGCAGCCTACAACGGGACATAAGTTCCTACGAGCAGTACTTC.

This chain uses TRBV4-1 with TRBJ2-5, with 9 bases identical to TRBD1. Germline assignment: CDR1 MGHRA and CDR2 YSYEKL. There are 14 residues in the CDR3. V dropped 3 bases and J dropped 9; count of bases not matched to a gene: 8. The CDR3 reads CASSQGTGKGAQYF. CDR3 in DNA: TGCGCCAGCAGCCAGGGGACAGGGAAGGGGGCCCAGTACTTC.

The rearrangement joins TRBV28 to TRBJ1-2; 9 bases are shared with TRBD1. V shed 7 bases, J shed 1 base, and the junction held 1 base outside the gene matches. In germline, CDR1 is MDHEN, CDR2 SYDVKM. The CDR3 has 13 amino acids. CDR3 region: CASKGQGNYGYTF. Written as DNA, the CDR3 is TGTGCCAGCAAGGGACAGGGTAACTATGGCTACACCTTC.

The rearrangement uses TRBV18 and TRBJ2-5; 9 bases are shared with TRBD1. The CDR3 is 14 amino acids. CDR1 is KGHSH, CDR2 LQKENI, per germline. The junction had 6 bases not matched to a gene; V was cut back by 3 bases and J by 7 bases. The CDR3 nucleotides are TGTGCCAGCTCACCCGACAGGGGGATCGGGACCCAGTACTTC. Protein sequence: CASSPDRGIGTQYF.

The chain has TRBV5-6 and TRBJ2-1; TRBD2 matches 7 bases. The CDR3 has 16 residues. Unmatched junction bases numbered 7, after V lost 0 bases and J lost 4 bases. Per germline, CDR1 SGHDT and CDR2 YYEEEE. Here the CDR3 DNA reads TGTGCCAGCAGCTTGGTGCCTAGCGGCCAGTACAATGAGCAGTTCTTC. Its protein is CASSLVPSGQYNEQFF.

The chain couples TRBV28 to TRBJ2-7, with D unclear. The CDR3 spans 12 residues. Germline CDR1 MDHEN, CDR2 SYDVKM. The V and J ends lost 2 bases and 7 bases respectively, with 9 bases between them. The CDR3 is CASSLAGREQYF. In DNA form, the CDR3 reads TGTGCCAGCAGTTTAGCTGGGCGAGAGCAGTACTTC.

This rearrangement joins TRBV4-3 to TRBJ2-3; 7 bases agree with TRBD2. J was trimmed by 4 bases and V by 4 bases; bases with no gene match: 11. The CDR3 runs to 16 residues. CDR1 is LGHNA and CDR2 is YSLEER in the germline V gene. The CDR3 region has the DNA TGCGCCAGCAGCCCCTGGCTGGCGGGAGTCTCAGATACGCAGTATTTT. Its translation is CASSPWLAGVSDTQYF.

The chain couples TRBV5-3 to TRBJ2-1; TRBD1 aligns across 7 bases. TRBV5-3 is assigned to the ORF class and has an uncertain function. J was trimmed by 8 bases and V by 0 bases; bases with no gene match: 8. The CDR3 extends over 15 amino acids. CDR3 nucleotides: TGTGCCAGAAGCTTGGAAGGACAGGAAGATGATGAGCAGTTCTTC. Amino acids: CARSLEGQEDDEQFF.